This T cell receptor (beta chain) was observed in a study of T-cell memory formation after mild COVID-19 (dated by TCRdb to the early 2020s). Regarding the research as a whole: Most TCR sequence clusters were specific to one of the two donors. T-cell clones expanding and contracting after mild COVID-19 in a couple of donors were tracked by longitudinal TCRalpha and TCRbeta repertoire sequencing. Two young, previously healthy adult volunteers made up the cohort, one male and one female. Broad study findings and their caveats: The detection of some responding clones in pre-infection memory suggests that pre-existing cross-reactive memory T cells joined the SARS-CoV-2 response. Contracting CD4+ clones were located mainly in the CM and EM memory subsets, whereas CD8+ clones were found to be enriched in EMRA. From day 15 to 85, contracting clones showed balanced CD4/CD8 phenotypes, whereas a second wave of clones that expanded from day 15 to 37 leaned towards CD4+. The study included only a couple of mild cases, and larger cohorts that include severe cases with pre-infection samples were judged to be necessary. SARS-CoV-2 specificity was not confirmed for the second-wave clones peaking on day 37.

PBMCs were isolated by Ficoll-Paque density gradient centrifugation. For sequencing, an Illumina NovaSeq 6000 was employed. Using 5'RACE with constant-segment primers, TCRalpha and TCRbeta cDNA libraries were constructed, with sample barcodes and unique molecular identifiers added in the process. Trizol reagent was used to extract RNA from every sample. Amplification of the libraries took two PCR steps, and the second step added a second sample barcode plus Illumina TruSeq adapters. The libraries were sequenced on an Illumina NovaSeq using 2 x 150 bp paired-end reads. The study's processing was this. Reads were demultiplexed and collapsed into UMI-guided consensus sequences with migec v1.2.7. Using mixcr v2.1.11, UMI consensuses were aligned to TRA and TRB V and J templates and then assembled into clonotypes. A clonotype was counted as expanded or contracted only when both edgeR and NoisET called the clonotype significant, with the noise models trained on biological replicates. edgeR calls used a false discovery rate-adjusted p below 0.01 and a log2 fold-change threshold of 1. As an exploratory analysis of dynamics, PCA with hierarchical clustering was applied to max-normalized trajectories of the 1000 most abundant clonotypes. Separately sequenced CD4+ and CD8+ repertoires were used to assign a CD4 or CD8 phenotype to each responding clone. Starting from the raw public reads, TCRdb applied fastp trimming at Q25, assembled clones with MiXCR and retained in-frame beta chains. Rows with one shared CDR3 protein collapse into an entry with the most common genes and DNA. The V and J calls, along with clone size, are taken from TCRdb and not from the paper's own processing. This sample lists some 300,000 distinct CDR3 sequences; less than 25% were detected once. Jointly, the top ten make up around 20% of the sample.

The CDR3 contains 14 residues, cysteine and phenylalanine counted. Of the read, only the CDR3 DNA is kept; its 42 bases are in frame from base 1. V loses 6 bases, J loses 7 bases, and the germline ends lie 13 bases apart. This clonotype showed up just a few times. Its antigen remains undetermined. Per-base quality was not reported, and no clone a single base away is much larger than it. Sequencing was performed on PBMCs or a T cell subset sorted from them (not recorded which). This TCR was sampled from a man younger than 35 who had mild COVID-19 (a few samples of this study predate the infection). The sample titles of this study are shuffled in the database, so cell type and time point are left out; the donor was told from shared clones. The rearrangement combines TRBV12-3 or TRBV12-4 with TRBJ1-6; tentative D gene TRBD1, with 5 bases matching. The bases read TGTGCCAGCAGCACCGGGACGGTAAATTCACCCCTCCACTTT. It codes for CASSTGTVNSPLHF.